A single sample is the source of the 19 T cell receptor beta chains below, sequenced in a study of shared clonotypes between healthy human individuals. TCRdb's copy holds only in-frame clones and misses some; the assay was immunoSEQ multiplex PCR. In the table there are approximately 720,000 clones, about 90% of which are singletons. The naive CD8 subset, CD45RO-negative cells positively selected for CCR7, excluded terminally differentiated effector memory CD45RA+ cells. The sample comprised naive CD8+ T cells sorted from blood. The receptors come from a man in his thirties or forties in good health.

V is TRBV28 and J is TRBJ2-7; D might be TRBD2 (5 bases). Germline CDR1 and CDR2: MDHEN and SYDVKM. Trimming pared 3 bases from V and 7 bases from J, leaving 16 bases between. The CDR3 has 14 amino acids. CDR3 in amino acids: CASSFAPLPGEQYF. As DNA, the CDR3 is TGTGCCAGCAGTTTCGCCCCACTACCGGGGGAGCAGTACTTC.

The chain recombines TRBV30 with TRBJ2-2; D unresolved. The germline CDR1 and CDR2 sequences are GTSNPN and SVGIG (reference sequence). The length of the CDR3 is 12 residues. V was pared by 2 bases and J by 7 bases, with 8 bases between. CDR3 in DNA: TGTGCCTGGAGTTGGCTGCACGGGGAGCTGTTTTTT. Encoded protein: CAWSWLHGELFF.

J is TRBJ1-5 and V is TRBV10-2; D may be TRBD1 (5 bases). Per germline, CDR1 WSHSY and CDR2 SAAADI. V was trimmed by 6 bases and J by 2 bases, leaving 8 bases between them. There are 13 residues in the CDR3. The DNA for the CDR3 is TGCGCCAGCAGGGACATTGGCAATCAGCCCCAGCATTTT. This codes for CASRDIGNQPQHF.

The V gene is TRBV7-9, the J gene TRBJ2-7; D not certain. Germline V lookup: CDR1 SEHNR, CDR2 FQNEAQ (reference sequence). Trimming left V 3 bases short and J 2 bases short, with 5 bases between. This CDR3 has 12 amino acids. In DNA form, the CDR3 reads TGTGCCAGCAGCTTGTTCCCCTACGAGCAGTACTTC. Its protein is CASSLFPYEQYF. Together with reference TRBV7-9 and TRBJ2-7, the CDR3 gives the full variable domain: DTGVSQNPRHKITKRGQNVTFRCDPISEHNRLYWYRQTLGQGPEFLTYFQNEAQLEKSRLLSDRFSAERPKGSFSTLEIQRTEQGDSAMYLCASSLFPYEQYFGPGTRLTVT.

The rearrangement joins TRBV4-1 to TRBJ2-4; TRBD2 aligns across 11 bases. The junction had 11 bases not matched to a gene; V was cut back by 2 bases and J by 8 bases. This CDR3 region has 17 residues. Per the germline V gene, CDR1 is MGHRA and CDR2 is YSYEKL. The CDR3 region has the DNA TGCGCCAGCAGCCAACACTCACAAACTAGCGGGAGACACATTCAGTACTTC. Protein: CASSQHSQTSGRHIQYF.

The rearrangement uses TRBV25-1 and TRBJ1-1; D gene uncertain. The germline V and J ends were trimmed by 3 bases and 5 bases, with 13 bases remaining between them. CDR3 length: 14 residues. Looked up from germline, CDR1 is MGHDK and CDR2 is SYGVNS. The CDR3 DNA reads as TGTGCCAGCAGTGATTTGGCGGGAGGGACTGAAGCTTTCTTT. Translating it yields CASSDLAGGTEAFF.

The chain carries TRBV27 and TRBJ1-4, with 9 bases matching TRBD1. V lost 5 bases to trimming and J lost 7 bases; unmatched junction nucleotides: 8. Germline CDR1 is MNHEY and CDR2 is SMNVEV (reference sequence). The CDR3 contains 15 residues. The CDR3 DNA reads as TGTGCCAGCAGTACAAACAGGGGGCTTAGTGAAAAACTGTTTTTT. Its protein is CASSTNRGLSEKLFF. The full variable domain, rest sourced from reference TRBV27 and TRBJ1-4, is EAQVTQNPRYLITVTGKKLTVTCSQNMNHEYMSWYRQDPGLGLRQIYYSMNVEVTDKGDVPEGYKVSRKEKRNFPLILESPSPNQTSLYFCASSTNRGLSEKLFFGSGTQLSVL.

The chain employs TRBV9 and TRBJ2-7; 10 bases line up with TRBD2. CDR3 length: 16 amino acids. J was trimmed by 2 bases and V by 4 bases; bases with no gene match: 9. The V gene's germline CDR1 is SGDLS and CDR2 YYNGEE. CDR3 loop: CASSPRSGTSAYEQYF. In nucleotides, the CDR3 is TGTGCCAGCAGCCCAAGGTCAGGGACTAGCGCCTACGAGCAGTACTTC. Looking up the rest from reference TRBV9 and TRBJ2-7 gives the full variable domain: DSGVTQTPKHLITATGQRVTLRCSPRSGDLSVYWYQQSLDQGLQFLIQYYNGEERAKGNILERFSAQQFPDLHSELNLSSLELGDSALYFCASSPRSGTSAYEQYFGPGTRLTVT.

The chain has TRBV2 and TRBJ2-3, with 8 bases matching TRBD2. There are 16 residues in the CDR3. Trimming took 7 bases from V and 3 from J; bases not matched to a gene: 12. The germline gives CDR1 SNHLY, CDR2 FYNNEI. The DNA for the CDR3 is TGTGCCAGCAACCGGGGAGGGCGGGAGGTTACAGATACGCAGTATTTT. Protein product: CASNRGGREVTDTQYF.

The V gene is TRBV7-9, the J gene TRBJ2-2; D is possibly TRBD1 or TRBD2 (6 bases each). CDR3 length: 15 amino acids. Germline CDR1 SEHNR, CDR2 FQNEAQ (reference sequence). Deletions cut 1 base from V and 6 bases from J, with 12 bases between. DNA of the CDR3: TGTGCCAGCAGCTTAGTACCAGGGGAGGCCGGGGAGCTGTTTTTT. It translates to CASSLVPGEAGELFF. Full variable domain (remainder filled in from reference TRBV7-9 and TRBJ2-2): DTGVSQNPRHKITKRGQNVTFRCDPISEHNRLYWYRQTLGQGPEFLTYFQNEAQLEKSRLLSDRFSAERPKGSFSTLEIQRTEQGDSAMYLCASSLVPGEAGELFFGEGSRLTVL.

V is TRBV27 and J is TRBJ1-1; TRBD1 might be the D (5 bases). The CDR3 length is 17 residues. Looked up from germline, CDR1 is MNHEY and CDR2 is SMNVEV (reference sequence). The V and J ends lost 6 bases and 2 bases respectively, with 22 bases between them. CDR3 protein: CASSRPGMRGINTEAFF. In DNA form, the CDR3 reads TGTGCCAGCAGCCGACCCGGGATGCGGGGCATAAACACTGAAGCTTTCTTT.

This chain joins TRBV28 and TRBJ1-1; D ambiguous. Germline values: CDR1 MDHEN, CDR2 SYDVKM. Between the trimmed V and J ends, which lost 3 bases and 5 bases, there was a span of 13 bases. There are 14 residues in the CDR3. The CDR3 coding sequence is TGTGCCAGCAGTTTTGTGGCCACGGAGACTGAAGCTTTCTTT. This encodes CASSFVATETEAFF.

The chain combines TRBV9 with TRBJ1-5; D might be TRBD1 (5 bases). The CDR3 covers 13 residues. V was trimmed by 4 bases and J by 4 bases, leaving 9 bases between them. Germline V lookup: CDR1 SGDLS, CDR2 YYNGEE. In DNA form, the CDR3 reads TGTGCCAGCAGCTCAGAGGGGAATCAGCCCCAGCATTTT. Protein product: CASSSEGNQPQHF. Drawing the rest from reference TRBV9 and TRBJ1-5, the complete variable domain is DSGVTQTPKHLITATGQRVTLRCSPRSGDLSVYWYQQSLDQGLQFLIQYYNGEERAKGNILERFSAQQFPDLHSELNLSSLELGDSALYFCASSSEGNQPQHFGDGTRLSIL.

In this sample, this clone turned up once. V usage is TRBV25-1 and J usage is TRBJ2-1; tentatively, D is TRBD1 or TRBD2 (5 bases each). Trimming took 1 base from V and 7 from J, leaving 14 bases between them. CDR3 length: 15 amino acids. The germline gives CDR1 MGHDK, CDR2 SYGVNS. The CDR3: CASSESGGVWNEQFF. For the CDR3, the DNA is TGTGCCAGCAGTGAATCTGGGGGAGTGTGGAATGAGCAGTTCTTC. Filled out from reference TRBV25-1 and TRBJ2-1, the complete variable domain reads EADIYQTPRYLVIGTGKKITLECSQTMGHDKMYWYQQDPGMELHLIHYSYGVNSTEKGDLSSESTVSRIRTEHFPLTLESARPSHTSQYLCASSESGGVWNEQFFGPGTRLTVL.

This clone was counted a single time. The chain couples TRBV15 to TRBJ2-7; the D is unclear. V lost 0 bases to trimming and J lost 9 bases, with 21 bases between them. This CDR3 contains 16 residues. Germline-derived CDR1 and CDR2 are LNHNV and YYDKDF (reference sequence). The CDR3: CATSRDRSSPPGGQYF. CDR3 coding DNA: TGTGCCACCAGCAGAGATCGCAGTAGCCCGCCGGGCGGGCAGTACTTC. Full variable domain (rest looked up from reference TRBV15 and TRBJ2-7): DAMVIQNPRYQVTQFGKPVTLSCSQTLNHNVMYWYQQKSSQAPKLLFHYYDKDFNNEADTPDNFQSRRPNTSFCFLDIRSPGLGDTAMYLCATSRDRSSPPGGQYFGPGTRLTVT.

The CDR3 DNA reads TGTGCCAGCAGCTTCACTGGGCCCCCTCTTTACAATGAGCAGTTCTTC. Its translation: CASSFTGPPLYNEQFF. V is TRBV7-2 and J is TRBJ2-1; D gene uncertain. This CDR3 contains 16 residues. The germline V gene has CDR1 SGHTA and CDR2 FQGNSA. Trimming pared 3 bases from V and 4 bases from J, leaving 16 bases between.

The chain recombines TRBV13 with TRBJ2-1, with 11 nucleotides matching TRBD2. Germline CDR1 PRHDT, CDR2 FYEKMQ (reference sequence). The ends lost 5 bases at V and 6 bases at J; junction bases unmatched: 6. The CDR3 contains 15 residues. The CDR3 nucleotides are TGTGCCAGCAGCGCCTTAGCGGGAGGGCCCAATGAGCAGTTCTTC. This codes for CASSALAGGPNEQFF. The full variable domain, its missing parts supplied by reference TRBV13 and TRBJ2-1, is AAGVIQSPRHLIKEKRETATLKCYPIPRHDTVYWYQQGPGQDPQFLISFYEKMQSDKGSIPDRFSAQQFSDYHSELNMSSLELGDSALYFCASSALAGGPNEQFFGPGTRLTVL.

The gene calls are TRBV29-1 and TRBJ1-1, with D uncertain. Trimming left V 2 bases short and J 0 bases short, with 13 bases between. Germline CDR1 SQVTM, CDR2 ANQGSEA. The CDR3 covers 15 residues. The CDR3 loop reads CSVEMVPAMNTEAFF. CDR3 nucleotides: TGCAGCGTTGAAATGGTCCCAGCCATGAACACTGAAGCTTTCTTT.

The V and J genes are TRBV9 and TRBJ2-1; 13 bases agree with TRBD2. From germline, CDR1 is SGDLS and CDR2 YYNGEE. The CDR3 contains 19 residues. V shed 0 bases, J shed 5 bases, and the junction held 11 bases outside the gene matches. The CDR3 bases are TGTGCCAGCAGCGTAGCGTCACTAGCGGGAGGGGGTGATCACAATGAGCAGTTCTTC. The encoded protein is CASSVASLAGGGDHNEQFF.